The rows below give T cell receptor beta chains drawn from one sample of a study of blood T cell repertoires in COVID-19. Profiled with immunoSEQ multiplex PCR; TCRdb holds only in-frame clones, not every one. The data show roughly 7,300 clones, less than 90% seen once. The sequencing input was peripheral blood. Receptor source: a human donor in a cohort sampled during active COVID-19. The CDR3 runs from the conserved cysteine through the conserved F or W. The D gene is left open where the match is weak. For some rows the clone size is stated as once, few or many, or as a class when expanded; others skip it.

TRBJ2-5	TRBV5-4	NA	NA	CASSPLYQETQYF	TGTGCCAGCAGCCCCTTGTACCAAGAGACCCAGTACTTC
TRBJ2-2	TRBV6-5	TRBD1	NA	CASSQDRAATGELFF	TGTGCCAGCAGTCAGGACAGGGCGGCCACCGGGGAGCTGTTTTTT
TRBJ1-3	TRBV5-5	TRBD1	NA	CASSLQTGGYGNTIYF	TGTGCCAGCAGCTTACAGACAGGGGGCTATGGAAACACCATATATTTT
TRBJ1-5	TRBV7-6	NA	few	CASSLGSREPQHF	TGTGCCAGCAGCTTGGGTAGCAGGGAGCCCCAGCATTTT
TRBJ2-5	TRBV6-5	NA	NA	CASSYPGEETQYF	TGTGCCAGCAGTTACCCCGGGGAAGAGACCCAGTACTTC
TRBJ2-1	TRBV7-9	NA	NA	CASSKKDSYNEQFF	TGTGCCAGCAGCAAGAAGGACAGTTACAATGAGCAGTTCTTC
TRBJ2-4	TRBV5-1	NA	NA	CASSFYGSTKNIQYF	TGCGCCAGCAGCTTTTACGGGAGCACCAAAAACATTCAGTACTTC
TRBJ2-7	TRBV2	NA	NA	CASKWQGTYEQYF	TGTGCCAGCAAATGGCAGGGAACCTACGAGCAGTACTTC
TRBJ2-2	TRBV28	TRBD1	NA	CASRSTGGTGELFF	TGTGCCAGCAGGTCGACAGGGGGAACCGGGGAGCTGTTTTTT
TRBJ2-3	TRBV7-8	NA	NA	CASSLAAPATGTDTQYF	TGTGCCAGCAGCTTAGCCGCCCCGGCAACAGGGACAGATACGCAGTATTTT
TRBJ2-7	TRBV5-1	TRBD1	once	CASSLDRGHEQYF	TGCGCCAGCAGCTTGGACAGGGGTCATGAGCAGTACTTC
TRBJ1-4	TRBV25-1	NA	once	CASSEPSRGTNEKLFF	TGTGCCAGCAGTGAACCAAGTCGGGGAACTAATGAAAAACTGTTTTTT
TRBJ2-7	TRBV5-6	NA	NA	CASSLVGRVNYEQYF	TGTGCCAGCAGCTTGGTCGGCAGGGTAAACTACGAGCAGTACTTC
TRBJ1-2	TRBV4-1	NA	NA	CASSQDRFGYTF	TGCGCCAGCAGCCAAGATCGTTTCGGCTACACCTTC
TRBJ1-5	TRBV5-1	NA	NA	CASSLHSNQPQHF	TGCGCCAGCAGCTTACATAGCAATCAGCCCCAGCATTTT
TRBJ1-2	TRBV3-1/TRBV3-2	NA	NA	CASSQLPAGRVGGYTF	TGTGCCAGCAGCCAGCTCCCCGCGGGGAGGGTTGGTGGCTACACCTTC
TRBJ2-2	TRBV11-2	NA	NA	CASSLNSLGLDSLGELFF	TGTGCCAGCAGCTTAAATTCATTAGGTCTAGACAGCCTCGGGGAGCTGTTTTTT
TRBJ1-2	TRBV6-5	TRBD1	NA	CASSYSVTGNGYTF	TGTGCCAGCAGTTACTCGGTGACAGGGAATGGCTACACCTTC